This entry describes one TCR beta chain. Its ends do not fully match the called genes, so a read error is possible. Donors had localized lung adenocarcinoma, a non-small cell lung cancer. These data are taken from a study of CD4 and CD8 cells across lung adenocarcinoma regions. Germline V lookup: CDR1 SGHTA, CDR2 FQGNSA. CDR3 length: 14 amino acids. Via MiXCR, TCRdb re-called the PCR reads, giving one row per CDR3 protein. The repertoire has around 8,400 distinct CDR3 sequences, around half of them found once; the top ten carry roughly 20%. The specimen sequenced was CD8+ T cells from the center of a lung tumor. This clonotype was sampled from a female donor with lung adenocarcinoma. The CD4 and CD8 labels of this study may be unreliable. V is TRBV7-2 and J is TRBJ2-1, with D tentatively TRBD2 (6 bases). The CDR3 here is CASSGGAGLSEQFF. The CDR3 DNA reads TGTGCCAGCTCCGGCGGGGCGGGCCTCAGTGAGCAGTTTTTC. The full variable domain, in which reference TRBV7-2 and TRBJ2-1 provide the parts outside the CDR3, is GAGVSQSPSNKVTEKGKDVELRCDPISGHTALYWYRQSLGQGLEFLIYFQGNSAPDKSGLPSDRFSAERTGGSVSTLTIQRTQQEDSAVYLCASSGGAGLSEQFFGPGTRLTVL.